The subject of this entry is one T cell receptor (beta chain). Trimming removed 4 bases from V and 6 bases from J; junction bases left unmatched: 8. The CDR3 contains 15 residues. The germline V gene has CDR1 SGHRS and CDR2 YFSETQ. The data are from a study of blood T cell repertoires in COVID-19. Study context: From the United States, Italy and Spain came samples of acute and convalescent COVID-19. Sample material is recorded as cDNA or gDNA derived from T cells, B-cell-depleted T cells, or PBMCs.

Authors' data handling: From reference gene primer amplification, estimates of nucleated cell counts were derived. Measured with immunoSEQ multiplex PCR; TCRdb has only the in-frame clones, and not every one. The D gene and trimming were derived from the DNA, and the V and J assignments and clone size from that table. This table holds fewer than 60,000 clones, about 86% found once. The receptor was isolated from a man aged 50 to 59 with acute or convalescent COVID-19. Sequencing was performed on peripheral blood. The rearrangement joins TRBV5-1 to TRBJ1-5, with 9 bases aligning to TRBD1. The CDR3 sequence: CASSPGQGLGQPQHF. The CDR3 bases are TGCGCCAGCAGCCCGGGACAGGGTCTAGGTCAGCCCCAGCATTTT. Full variable domain (rest looked up from reference TRBV5-1 and TRBJ1-5): KAGVTQTPRYLIKTRGQQVTLSCSPISGHRSVSWYQQTPGQGLQFLFEYFSETQRNKGNFPGRFSGRQFSNSRSEMNVSTLELGDSALYLCASSPGQGLGQPQHFGDGTRLSIL.